This entry lists 20 T cell receptor beta chains sequenced from one sample in a study of neurological immune-mediated disorders. Each CDR3 protein gets one entry after TCRdb re-called the 5' RACE reads with MiXCR. The sample shows more than 30,000 distinct CDR3 sequences, 7% to 8.5% of them seen only once. The sample taken for sequencing was CD4+ T cells from blood. All receptors come from a man between 45 and 60 years old in good health.

This clonotype was counted ten times or more. The V call is TRBV9, the J call TRBJ2-1, with 7 positions matching TRBD2. Germline lookup yields CDR1 SGDLS and CDR2 YYNGEE. The V gene end was trimmed by 2 bases and the J gene end by 8 bases; junction bases not matched to a gene: 10. CDR3 length: 15 amino acids. The CDR3 reads CASSVEPAGFHEQFF. The CDR3 DNA is TGTGCCAGCAGCGTGGAGCCAGCGGGATTCCATGAGCAGTTCTTC.

Ten or more counts support this clonotype. The chain links TRBV20-1 to TRBJ2-7, with D perhaps matching TRBD1 or TRBD2 (6 bases each). Trimming took 3 bases from V and 0 from J, leaving 12 bases between them. This CDR3 has 14 amino acids. CDR1 and CDR2 from the germline V gene are DFQATT and SNEGSKA (reference sequence). In DNA, the CDR3 is TGCAGTGCTAGCAGGGGACTGCCCTCCTACGAGCAGTACTTC. It translates to CSASRGLPSYEQYF.

This chain joins TRBV7-8 and TRBJ2-1; no firm D call. The CDR3 runs 15 residues. The V gene lost 0 bases and the J gene lost 5 bases, with 11 bases spanning the gap. Germline V lookup: CDR1 SGHVS, CDR2 FQNEAQ. The CDR3 is CASSLAQGLHNEQFF. The CDR3 DNA sequence: TGTGCCAGCAGCTTAGCGCAAGGCCTACACAATGAGCAGTTCTTC.

The V and J genes are TRBV7-9 and TRBJ1-5; D possibly corresponds to TRBD1 (6 bases). Germline V gene data show CDR1 as SEHNR and CDR2 as FQNEAQ (reference sequence). The V end lost 4 bases, the J end lost 10 bases, and 17 bases lay between the germline ends. The CDR3 has 14 residues. CDR3 loop: CASSSQGEDLPQHF. The CDR3 bases are TGTGCCAGCAGCTCACAGGGCGAGGATCTCCCCCAGCATTTT.

There are a few counts of this clonotype. The chain joins TRBV20-1 to TRBJ2-4; D is uncertain. The CDR3 runs 13 residues. The ends were cut back, 3 bases at V and 2 bases at J, with 8 bases in the middle. Germline loops: CDR1 DFQATT, CDR2 SNEGSKA (reference sequence). In nucleotides, the CDR3 is TGCAGTGCTAGGGTTCTACCCAAAAACATTCAGTACTTC. Its protein is CSARVLPKNIQYF.

This clonotype has at least ten counts. This chain links TRBV5-1 with TRBJ2-5; D might be TRBD1 (6 bases). The CDR3 spans 14 residues. Trimming removed 4 bases from V and 5 bases from J, with 15 bases in between. In germline, CDR1 is SGHRS, CDR2 YFSETQ. CDR3 DNA: TGCGCCAGCAGCCGACAGGACGGTCGGGAGACCCAGTACTTC. Amino acid sequence: CASSRQDGRETQYF.

This clonotype was observed at least ten times. This rearrangement joins TRBV20-1 to TRBJ2-1; perhaps TRBD2 as D (6 bases). Per the germline V gene, CDR1 is DFQATT and CDR2 is SNEGSKA (reference sequence). The CDR3 is 14 amino acids. The V and J ends lost 3 bases and 11 bases respectively, with 20 bases between them. The CDR3: CSASRLARKSKQFF. The CDR3 bases are TGCAGTGCTAGTCGCCTAGCGAGAAAATCAAAGCAGTTCTTC.

In this sample, this clonotype turned up many times. The V and J genes are TRBV4-2 and TRBJ1-5, with unresolved D. Germline V gene lookup returns CDR1 LGHNA and CDR2 YNFKEQ. The V and J ends lost 5 bases and 0 bases respectively, with 11 bases between them. The CDR3 runs to 15 residues. For the CDR3, the DNA is TGTGCCAGCAGCACCGGGTCCCCTAGCAATCAGCCCCAGCATTTT. Translated, it gives CASSTGSPSNQPQHF.

The chain employs TRBV6-1 and TRBJ2-2; 9 bases agree with TRBD1. The CDR3 length is 14 residues. Unmatched junction bases numbered 2, after V lost 5 bases and J lost 4 bases. Germline loops: CDR1 MNHNS, CDR2 SASEGT. The CDR3 coding sequence is TGTGCCAGCAGTCGGGGACAGGGCACCGGGGAGCTGTTTTTT. This encodes CASSRGQGTGELFF.

This clonotype was seen at least ten times. The chain couples TRBV10-3 to TRBJ2-7; possibly TRBD2 for D (5 bases). Trimming removed 0 bases from V and 12 bases from J, with 12 bases in between. The CDR3 is 12 amino acids. CDR1 ENHRY and CDR2 SYGVKD come from the germline V gene. The CDR3 DNA reads TGTGCCATCAGTGAGTCCCCTAGCACTCGGTACTTC. Translation gives CAISESPSTRYF.

This clonotype showed up many times. The chain has TRBV7-2 and TRBJ2-5; TRBD2 aligns across 11 bases. Germline V gene lookup returns CDR1 SGHTA and CDR2 FQGNSA. V was pared by 0 bases and J by 8 bases, with 11 bases of the junction left unmatched. The CDR3 has 17 amino acids. CDR3 loop: CASSLATGRTSGGTQYF. CDR3 DNA sequence: TGTGCCAGCAGCTTAGCGACAGGTCGTACTAGCGGGGGCACCCAGTACTTC.

The sample holds many counts of this clonotype. The chain is built from TRBV5-1 and TRBJ2-7; TRBD2 aligns across 14 bases. Germline assignment: CDR1 SGHRS and CDR2 YFSETQ. The CDR3 contains 16 residues. The J segment lost 7 bases and the V segment lost 2 bases, leaving 8 bases of the junction unmatched. The DNA for the CDR3 is TGCGCCAGCAGCTTACAGGAGGGACTAGCGGGAGTTGAGCAGTACTTC. Protein sequence: CASSLQEGLAGVEQYF.

This clonotype was picked up many times. The chain couples TRBV19 to TRBJ2-7; 8 nucleotides align to TRBD1. This CDR3 is 15 amino acids long. Germline V gene sequence: CDR1 LNHDA, CDR2 SQIVND (reference sequence). With 5 bases clipped from V and 4 bases from J, the junction kept 10 bases outside the gene matches. Here the CDR3 reads CASSSGGAGIYEQYF. CDR3 nucleotide sequence: TGTGCCAGTAGTTCAGGGGGCGCCGGGATTTACGAGCAGTACTTC.

Ten or more counts support this clonotype. In DNA, the CDR3 is TGCGCCAGCAGTCCCCCCCAGGGACAGAAGAACACCGGGGAGCTGTTTTTT. The encoded protein is CASSPPQGQKNTGELFF. This chain uses TRBV5-1 with TRBJ2-2; 7 bases fit TRBD1. Germline V gene sequence: CDR1 SGHRS, CDR2 YFSETQ. Trimming cost V 5 bases and J 1 base; bases outside gene matches: 11. The CDR3 is 17 residues long.

This clonotype was counted at least ten times. The gene calls are TRBV5-1 and TRBJ2-7; D assignment may be TRBD1 or TRBD2 (5 bases each). The CDR3 has 14 amino acids. CDR1 is SGHRS and CDR2 is YFSETQ in the germline V gene. V was cut by 2 bases and J by 0 bases, with 9 bases left in between. The CDR3 DNA sequence: TGCGCCAGCAGCTTCGGGGACGTCTCCTACGAGCAGTACTTC. Its protein product is CASSFGDVSYEQYF.

This clonotype was seen at least ten times. V gene TRBV5-1 combines with J gene TRBJ2-3; tentatively, D is TRBD1 (6 bases). The V end was cut by 4 bases, the J end by 7 bases, with 28 bases between. CDR1 and CDR2 from the germline V gene are SGHRS and YFSETQ. This CDR3 is 18 amino acids long. CDR3 loop: CASSLTTGTAGLMNTQYF. CDR3 DNA sequence: TGCGCCAGCAGCCTAACCACAGGGACCGCCGGTTTGATGAATACGCAGTATTTT.

The V gene is TRBV12-3 or TRBV12-4, the J gene TRBJ2-6, with 7 bases identical to TRBD1. The CDR3 is 17 amino acids. V was pared by 5 bases and J by 1 base, with 8 bases of the junction left unmatched. The CDR3 loop reads CASSPGQPISGANVLTF. The DNA for the CDR3 is TGTGCCAGCAGTCCGGGACAGCCTATTTCTGGGGCCAACGTCCTGACTTTC.

This clonotype was seen ten or more times. The chain has TRBV29-1 and TRBJ1-1; 7 positions agree with TRBD1. Germline V gene lookup returns CDR1 SQVTM and CDR2 ANQGSEA. Trimming took 6 bases from V and 5 from J; bases not matched to a gene: 9. This CDR3 region has 13 residues. CDR3 amino acids: CSVEQGRGTEAFF. The CDR3 nucleotides are TGCAGCGTCGAACAGGGGAGAGGAACTGAAGCTTTCTTT. Full variable domain (missing parts from reference TRBV29-1 and TRBJ1-1): SAVISQKPSRDICQRGTSLTIQCQVDSQVTMMFWYRQQPGQSLTLIATANQGSEATYESGFVIDKFPISRPNLTFSTLTVSNMSPEDSSIYLCSVEQGRGTEAFFGQGTRLTVV.

This clonotype was seen ten or more times. The chain combines TRBV20-1 with TRBJ2-1, with TRBD2 identical over 12 bases. The CDR3 sequence is 20 residues long. The germline gives CDR1 DFQATT, CDR2 SNEGSKA (reference sequence). J lost 5 bases, V lost 0 bases, and 17 bases had no gene match. The CDR3 is CSARDSGTSGRWNTNNEQFF. The CDR3, as DNA: TGCAGTGCTAGAGATTCGGGAACTAGCGGGAGGTGGAATACGAACAATGAGCAGTTCTTC.

This sequence joins TRBV5-4 and TRBJ2-7; D is undetermined. There are 14 residues in the CDR3. V lost 4 bases, J lost 0 bases, and 11 bases lay in between. Germline V lookup: CDR1 SGHNT, CDR2 YYREEE (reference sequence). This CDR3 reads CASSPAASSYEQYF. The CDR3 DNA sequence: TGTGCCAGCAGCCCGGCGGCTAGCTCCTACGAGCAGTACTTC.